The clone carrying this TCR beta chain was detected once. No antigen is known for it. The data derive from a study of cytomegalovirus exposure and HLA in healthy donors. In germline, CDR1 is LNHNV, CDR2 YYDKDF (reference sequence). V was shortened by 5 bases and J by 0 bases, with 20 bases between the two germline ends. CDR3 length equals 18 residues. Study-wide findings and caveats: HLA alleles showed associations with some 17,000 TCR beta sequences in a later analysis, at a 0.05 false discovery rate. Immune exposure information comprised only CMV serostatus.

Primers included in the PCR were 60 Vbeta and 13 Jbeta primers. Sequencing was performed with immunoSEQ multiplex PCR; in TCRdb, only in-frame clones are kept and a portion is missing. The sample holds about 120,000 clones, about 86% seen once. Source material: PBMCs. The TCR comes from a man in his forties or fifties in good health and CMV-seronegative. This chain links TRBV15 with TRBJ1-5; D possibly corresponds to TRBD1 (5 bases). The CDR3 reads CATSRRGRQRSSNQPQHF. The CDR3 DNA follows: TGTGCCACCAGCCGGAGGGGAAGGCAGAGGTCTAGCAATCAGCCCCAGCATTTT.